The 25 T cell receptor beta chains in this list originate from one sample, sequenced in a study of cytomegalovirus exposure and HLA in healthy donors (dated by TCRdb to 2016 to 2017). Libraries were made using the immunoSEQ multiplex PCR assay. TCRdb took over this immuneACCESS table, retaining in-frame rearrangements with V and J assigned. Such tables are incomplete; in checked studies, under half of the missing clones stem from an unresolved V gene, and the remainder is unexplained. This sample lists more than 250,000 clones; around 86% were detected once. 0.75% to 0.85% of the sample goes to the ten largest clones. Sequencing was done on a sample of PBMCs. All receptors derive from a woman under 30 in good health and CMV-seronegative.

In this sample, this clone turned up once. This chain connects TRBV10-3 to TRBJ2-7, with 7 bases lining up with TRBD2. With 4 bases clipped from V and 2 bases from J, the junction kept 8 bases outside the gene matches. There are 15 residues in the CDR3. CDR1 ENHRY and CDR2 SYGVKD come from the germline V gene. The CDR3 loop reads CAISGVAGDPYEQYF. The CDR3 coding sequence is TGTGCCATCAGTGGGGTTGCGGGAGACCCCTACGAGCAGTACTTC.

The chain combines TRBV2 with TRBJ2-6; 9 positions match TRBD1. The CDR3 is made up of 16 amino acids. V shed 6 bases, J shed 2 bases, and the junction held 5 bases outside the gene matches. Per the germline V gene, CDR1 is SNHLY and CDR2 is FYNNEI. The CDR3 loop is CASRPRTGAGANVLTF. For the CDR3, the DNA is TGTGCCAGCAGGCCCCGGACAGGGGCTGGGGCCAACGTCCTGACTTTC.

This clone was observed once. This sequence joins TRBV9 and TRBJ1-3, with D perhaps TRBD1 (5 bases). The CDR3 extends over 11 amino acids. V was trimmed by 3 bases and J by 16 bases, leaving 14 bases between them. The germline CDR1 and CDR2 sequences are SGDLS and YYNGEE. The CDR3 DNA is TGTGCCAGCAGCGAGGGACTCTTTCGGTATTTT. This gives the protein CASSEGLFRYF.

J is TRBJ2-5 and V is TRBV7-9; D not resolved. Trimming cost V 5 bases and J 0 bases, with 10 bases left between them. CDR1 and CDR2 from the germline V gene are SEHNR and FQNEAQ (reference sequence). This CDR3 region has 14 residues. The CDR3 DNA sequence: TGTGCCAGCAGCCACAACCCGAACCAAGAGACCCAGTACTTC. This translates into CASSHNPNQETQYF.

This clone has a handful of counts. The chain couples TRBV5-1 to TRBJ1-2; 8 bases map to TRBD1. Germline lookup yields CDR1 SGHRS and CDR2 YFSETQ. The CDR3 consists of 13 residues. V gave up 4 bases and J gave up 4 bases; unmatched junction bases: 3. The CDR3 protein is CASSHGTGYGYTF. CDR3 DNA sequence: TGCGCCAGCAGCCACGGGACAGGCTATGGCTACACCTTC.

CDR3 residues: CASSLIAGSIGNTIYF. Written as DNA, the CDR3 is TGCGCCAGCAGCTTGATTGCAGGGTCGATAGGAAACACCATATATTTT. The chain uses TRBV5-1 and TRBJ1-3; D is perhaps TRBD1 (5 bases). Germline V gene sequence: CDR1 SGHRS, CDR2 YFSETQ. Trimming shortened V by 1 base and J by 4 bases, and 15 bases separated the two germline ends. The CDR3 covers 16 residues. Supplemented by reference TRBV5-1 and TRBJ1-3, the full variable domain reads KAGVTQTPRYLIKTRGQQVTLSCSPISGHRSVSWYQQTPGQGLQFLFEYFSETQRNKGNFPGRFSGRQFSNSRSEMNVSTLELGDSALYLCASSLIAGSIGNTIYFGEGSWLTVV.

The chain couples TRBV2 to TRBJ1-1; D is possibly TRBD1 (5 bases). The CDR3 runs 12 residues. Between the trimmed V and J ends, which lost 6 bases and 5 bases, there was a span of 10 bases. Germline CDR1 reads SNHLY; CDR2 reads FYNNEI. The CDR3 loop reads CASRDGGTEAFF. The DNA of the CDR3 is TGTGCCAGCAGGGACGGGGGGACTGAAGCTTTCTTT.

This clone was found a few times. The chain uses TRBV2 and TRBJ2-7; D possibly corresponds to TRBD1 (6 bases). Germline values: CDR1 SNHLY, CDR2 FYNNEI. V shed 1 base and J shed 5 bases, with 12 bases lying between them. CDR3 length equals 14 residues. Here the CDR3 reads CASSEGAGVHEQYF. CDR3 nucleotide sequence: TGTGCCAGCAGTGAAGGGGCAGGGGTCCACGAGCAGTACTTC.

V usage is TRBV9 and J usage is TRBJ2-1; D is possibly TRBD2 (6 bases). Germline V CDR1 and CDR2: SGDLS, YYNGEE. The V end was cut by 3 bases, the J end by 4 bases, with 14 bases between. The CDR3 extends over 15 amino acids. The CDR3 region has the DNA TGTGCCAGCAGCGCTCCTAGCGCTACGTACAATGAGCAGTTCTTC. Translated, it gives CASSAPSATYNEQFF.

The genes are TRBV19 and TRBJ2-2; possible D gene TRBD1, 5 bases. V was shortened by 1 base and J by 4 bases, with 7 bases between the two germline ends. The CDR3 runs to 14 residues. The germline V gene has CDR1 LNHDA and CDR2 SQIVND (reference sequence). The CDR3 bases are TGTGCCAGTAGTATAGGGGGCCTCACCGGGGAGCTGTTTTTT. It specifies CASSIGGLTGELFF.

This clone was detected a few times. The V gene is TRBV2, the J gene TRBJ1-2, with TRBD1 matching over 8 bases. Germline V gene data show CDR1 as SNHLY and CDR2 as FYNNEI. The V segment lost 9 bases and the J segment 3 bases; nucleotides outside the gene matches: 6. The CDR3 totals 13 residues. As DNA, the CDR3 is TGTGCCAGTGACAGGGGAGCTGACTATGGCTACACCTTC. Its translation is CASDRGADYGYTF.

The chain uses TRBV5-6 and TRBJ1-2; a possible D gene is TRBD1 (5 bases). The germline V gene has CDR1 SGHDT and CDR2 YYEEEE. CDR3 length equals 15 residues. The ends were cut back, 4 bases at V and 7 bases at J, with 20 bases in the middle. In DNA form, the CDR3 reads TGTGCCAGCAGCCCTGCGGTGGAGGGGAGTTCTGGCTACACCTTC. Residues: CASSPAVEGSSGYTF.

V usage is TRBV5-4 and J usage is TRBJ2-1, with TRBD1 as a possible D gene (6 bases). Per the germline V gene, CDR1 is SGHNT and CDR2 is YYREEE (reference sequence). The CDR3 has 13 residues. Deletions cut 0 bases from V and 6 bases from J, with 7 bases between. CDR3 amino acids: CASSLATGNEQFF. CDR3 DNA: TGTGCCAGCAGCTTGGCGACAGGCAATGAGCAGTTCTTC. The variable domain in full, with the rest retrieved from reference TRBV5-4 and TRBJ2-1, is ETGVTQSPTHLIKTRGQQVTLRCSSQSGHNTVSWYQQALGQGPQFIFQYYREEENGRGNFPPRFSGLQFPNYSSELNVNALELDDSALYLCASSLATGNEQFFGPGTRLTVL.

This chain joins TRBV7-9 and TRBJ2-7, with 8 bases fitting TRBD2. This CDR3 contains 14 residues. V was clipped by 6 bases and J by 5 bases; unmatched bases: 9. The germline CDR1 and CDR2 sequences are SEHNR and FQNEAQ (reference sequence). The chain's CDR3 is CASSSQSGGDEQYF. Here the CDR3 DNA reads TGTGCCAGCAGTTCCCAGAGCGGGGGCGACGAGCAGTACTTC.

The chain carries TRBV27 and TRBJ2-1, with 7 bases lining up with TRBD2. CDR1 MNHEY and CDR2 SMNVEV come from the germline V gene (reference sequence). The CDR3 length is 14 residues. Trimming cost V 5 bases and J 6 bases; bases outside gene matches: 7. The CDR3 loop is CASSSREGRNEQFF. As DNA, the CDR3 is TGTGCCAGCAGTAGCAGGGAGGGGCGCAATGAGCAGTTCTTC.

The chain has TRBV6-5 and TRBJ1-1, with 8 bases matching TRBD1. V was pared by 6 bases and J by 3 bases, with 3 bases of the junction left unmatched. CDR1 is MNHEY and CDR2 is SVGAGI in the germline V gene. This CDR3 region has 13 residues. The CDR3: CASSGQGDTEAFF. In DNA, the CDR3 is TGTGCCAGCAGCGGACAGGGAGACACTGAAGCTTTCTTT.

V gene TRBV11-2 combines with J gene TRBJ2-3, with D unresolved. V dropped 10 bases and J dropped 0 bases, with 5 bases sitting between them. Looked up from germline, CDR1 is SGHAT and CDR2 is FQNNGV. CDR3 length: 11 amino acids. CDR3 region: CATTSTDTQYF. For the CDR3, the DNA is TGTGCCACAACTAGCACAGATACGCAGTATTTT.

The chain has TRBV11-2 and TRBJ2-1; 7 nucleotides match TRBD1. J was trimmed by 2 bases and V by 5 bases; bases with no gene match: 9. Germline V lookup: CDR1 SGHAT, CDR2 FQNNGV. The CDR3 length is 16 residues. CDR3 residues: CASSPLRTGPYNEQFF. The CDR3 nucleotides are TGTGCCAGCAGCCCGCTGAGGACAGGACCCTACAATGAGCAGTTCTTC.

The chain combines TRBV5-1 with TRBJ2-2, with TRBD2 matching 7 bases. The CDR3 has 16 residues. J lost 7 bases, V lost 4 bases, and 13 bases had no gene match. Germline V gene sequence: CDR1 SGHRS, CDR2 YFSETQ. CDR3: CASSRVGREFDGELFF. The CDR3, as DNA: TGCGCCAGCAGCCGCGTCGGGCGGGAGTTTGACGGGGAGCTGTTTTTT.

The chain combines TRBV4-1 with TRBJ1-1; TRBD1 is a possible D gene (6 bases). This CDR3 contains 17 residues. V shed 2 bases and J shed 1 base, with 17 bases lying between them. Per the germline V gene, CDR1 is MGHRA and CDR2 is YSYEKL. In nucleotides, the CDR3 is TGCGCCAGCAGCCAACCCTCGTCGGGGGGCGGGAACACTGAAGCTTTCTTT. Residues: CASSQPSSGGGNTEAFF.

This sequence joins TRBV4-1 and TRBJ2-7; no definite D call. Trimming removed 0 bases from V and 3 bases from J, with 9 bases in between. Germline CDR1 and CDR2: MGHRA and YSYEKL. The CDR3 runs 14 residues. As DNA, the CDR3 is TGCGCCAGCAGCCAAGACTCTTTTCTCTACGAGCAGTACTTC. Amino acids: CASSQDSFLYEQYF.

This clone occurred a few times. This chain connects TRBV30 to TRBJ2-1, with TRBD2 identical over 8 bases. The CDR3 extends over 12 amino acids. CDR1 and CDR2 from the germline V gene are GTSNPN and SVGIG (reference sequence). After removal of 3 bases from V and 10 bases from J, the junction contained 5 bases not matched to a gene. CDR3 nucleotide sequence: TGTGCCTGGAGCTCGGGGGGGGAAGAGCAGTTCTTC. This encodes CAWSSGGEEQFF.

CDR3 coding DNA: TGTGCCAGCAGCTCCCAGGGGGAGACCCAGTACTTC. This translates into CASSSQGETQYF. The chain links TRBV9 to TRBJ2-5, with D maybe TRBD1 (6 bases). Germline lookup yields CDR1 SGDLS and CDR2 YYNGEE. The CDR3 is made up of 12 amino acids. With 4 bases removed from V and 5 bases from J, the gap between germline ends came to 9 bases.

The chain employs TRBV7-9 and TRBJ2-2; D is ambiguous. From germline, CDR1 is SEHNR and CDR2 FQNEAQ (reference sequence). The CDR3 covers 12 residues. V was pared by 4 bases and J by 3 bases, with 3 bases between. The CDR3 bases are TGTGCCAGCAGCTCCTACACCGGGGAGCTGTTTTTT. Amino acid sequence: CASSSYTGELFF.

The chain combines TRBV25-1 with TRBJ2-5; TRBD1 matches 8 bases. Germline assignment: CDR1 MGHDK and CDR2 SYGVNS. The CDR3 has 15 residues. V was clipped by 3 bases and J by 1 base; unmatched bases: 4. The CDR3 nucleotides read TGTGCCAGCAGTGATCTGGGACAGGCCCAAGAGACCCAGTACTTC. Its protein is CASSDLGQAQETQYF.